This TCR beta chain appears in the sequencing data of a study of beta chain features in type 1 diabetes. The wider study: The study found patients and healthy donors alike in age, gender and cell yields.

Reverse transcription of all isolated RNA meant that expressed TCRB transcripts were sequenced. Deep immunoSEQ sequencing covered naive, central memory and regulatory T cell samples. Sequencing was performed with immunoSEQ multiplex PCR; in TCRdb, only in-frame clones are kept and a portion is missing. Of 140,000 or so clones in the sample, less than 15% were seen once. Germline V gene data show CDR1 as MDHEN and CDR2 as SYDVKM. The V end was cut by 5 bases, the J end by 6 bases, with 14 bases between. The CDR3 loop spans 14 amino acids. For this clone: Antigen unknown.

General observations from the study: cDNA-based reads could over-represent cells with high TCR expression. In every one of the four CD4+ subsets, TCRB CDR3s were moderately but significantly shorter in Type 1 diabetes patients.

The sample taken for sequencing was central memory CD4+ T cells from blood. The chain carries TRBV28 and TRBJ2-4; TRBD2 is a possible D gene (5 bases). This TCR derives from a man aged 18 to 35 with type 1 diabetes. As DNA, the CDR3 is TGTGCCAGCAGTCCTCCGACCCGGGGAAACATTCAGTACTTC. Translating it yields CASSPPTRGNIQYF.